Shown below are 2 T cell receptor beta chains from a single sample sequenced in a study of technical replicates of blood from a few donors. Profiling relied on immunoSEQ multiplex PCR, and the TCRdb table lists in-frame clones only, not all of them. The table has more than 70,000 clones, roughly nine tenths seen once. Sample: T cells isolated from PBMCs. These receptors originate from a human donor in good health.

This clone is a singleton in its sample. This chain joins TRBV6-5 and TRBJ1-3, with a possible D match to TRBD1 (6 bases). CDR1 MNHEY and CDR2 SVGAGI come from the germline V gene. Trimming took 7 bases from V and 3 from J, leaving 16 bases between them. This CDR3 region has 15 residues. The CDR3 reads CASTGTPERGNTIYF. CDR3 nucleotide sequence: TGTGCCAGCACAGGGACACCGGAACGTGGAAACACCATATATTTT.

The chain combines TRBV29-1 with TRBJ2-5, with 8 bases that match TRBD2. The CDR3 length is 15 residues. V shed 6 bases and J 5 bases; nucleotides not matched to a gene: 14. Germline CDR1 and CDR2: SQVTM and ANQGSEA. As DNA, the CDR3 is TGCAGCGTCACAGGTGGGGCGGGAGGAGGGGAGACCCAGTACTTC. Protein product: CSVTGGAGGGETQYF.